What follows are 25 T cell receptor beta chains derived from one specimen sequenced in a study of T-cell reconstitution after alpha-beta-depleted transplantation in children. Unique molecular identifiers tagged the TCRbeta library. TCRdb itself ran the PCR reads through MiXCR, one entry per CDR3 protein. This table holds about 170,000 distinct CDR3 sequences, approximately 12% found once. This material consisted of PBMCs, taken before TCRalphabeta/CD19-depleted stem cell transplant. The receptors shown here come from a boy between 2 and 15 years old with acute myeloid leukemia, due to receive a stem cell transplant.

About this clonotype itself: Being one base from a much bigger clone, this may be a read error. V gene TRBV12-3 or TRBV12-4 combines with J gene TRBJ2-2, with 12 bases identical to TRBD2. The length of the CDR3 is 19 residues. The CDR3 region has the DNA TGTGTCAGCAGTTTATCAGGGAGAGGACTAGCGGGGAATCCCGGGGAGCTGTTTTTT. Protein product: CVSSLSGRGLAGNPGELFF.

A remark on this clonotype: A read error may be the cause here, since a much bigger clone is one base away. J is TRBJ1-5 and V is TRBV6-1; no clear D. The length of the CDR3 is 13 residues. CDR1 MNHNS and CDR2 SASEGT come from the germline V gene. This CDR3 is CASSEQFNQPRHF. CDR3 bases: TGTGCCAGCAGTGAGCAGTTCAATCAGCCCCGGCATTTT.

Worth noting for this clonotype: A much larger clonotype is one base distant, so this may be a read error. CDR3 in DNA: TGTGCCAGCAGCCAGCAGGGGACCGACTATGGCGACACCTTC. Amino acids: CASSQQGTDYGDTF. The V gene is TRBV7-2, the J gene TRBJ1-2; D perhaps matches TRBD1 (6 bases). The germline V gene has CDR1 SGHTA and CDR2 FQGNSA. The CDR3 is 14 amino acids.

This clonotype was seen many times. The chain combines TRBV11-2 with TRBJ1-5, with D maybe TRBD1 (5 bases). CDR1 is SGHAT, CDR2 FQNNGV, per germline. The CDR3 consists of 14 residues. V was shortened by 2 bases and J by 7 bases, with 12 bases between the two germline ends. CDR3 coding DNA: TGTGCCAGCAGCTTACAGGGACCTCGCCAGCCCCAGCATTTT. Its protein is CASSLQGPRQPQHF.

The rearrangement joins TRBV12-3 or TRBV12-4 to TRBJ2-7; TRBD2 agrees at 7 bases. This CDR3 is built from 18 residues. The chain's CDR3 is CTCSLLHFVGLPTLEQYF. CDR3 DNA: TGTACCTGCAGTTTATTGCATTTTGTGGGACTACCCACACTCGAGCAGTACTTC.

This clonotype was counted many times. The chain employs TRBV4-1 and TRBJ1-5; D call uncertain. Germline CDR1 reads MGHRA; CDR2 reads YSYEKL. V was trimmed by 0 bases and J by 0 bases, leaving 12 bases between them. The CDR3 is made up of 17 amino acids. CDR3 bases: TGCGCCAGCAGCCAAGATGATCGCCGTTATAGCAATCAGCCCCAGCATTTT. Protein: CASSQDDRRYSNQPQHF.

This clonotype was seen ten or more times. The chain couples TRBV15 to TRBJ1-1; unclear D gene. Per germline, CDR1 LNHNV and CDR2 YYDKDF (reference sequence). The V gene lost 0 bases and the J gene lost 0 bases, with 5 bases spanning the gap. The CDR3 loop spans 14 amino acids. DNA for the CDR3: TGTGCCACCAGCAGAGAGTACATGAACACTGAAGCTTTCTTT. Its translation is CATSREYMNTEAFF.

This clonotype appeared many times. V is TRBV6-1 and J is TRBJ2-1, with 11 bases identical to TRBD2. The germline V gene has CDR1 MNHNS and CDR2 SASEGT. This CDR3 is 15 amino acids long. V gave up 4 bases and J gave up 5 bases; unmatched junction bases: 4. The CDR3: CASSVPGLADNEQFF. In DNA, the CDR3 is TGTGCCAGCAGTGTTCCGGGACTAGCGGACAATGAGCAGTTCTTC.

There are many counts of this clonotype. The chain joins TRBV7-8 to TRBJ2-1; TRBD2 agrees at 8 bases. This CDR3 spans 15 amino acids. Germline V gives CDR1 SGHVS, CDR2 FQNEAQ. The V gene end was trimmed by 5 bases and the J gene end by 6 bases; junction bases not matched to a gene: 9. The CDR3 loop reads CASSPSGLDSNEQFF. The CDR3 DNA is TGTGCCAGCAGCCCCTCGGGACTAGATTCCAATGAGCAGTTCTTC.

This clonotype has at least ten counts. CDR3 loop: CASSYREKGYEQYF. CDR3 nucleotides: TGTGCCAGCAGTTACAGGGAGAAGGGCTACGAGCAGTACTTC. This sequence joins TRBV6-5 and TRBJ2-7; D is perhaps TRBD2 (5 bases). The length of the CDR3 is 14 residues. Trimming pared 2 bases from V and 3 bases from J, leaving 11 bases between. Germline V gene data show CDR1 as MNHEY and CDR2 as SVGAGI.

This clonotype was observed at least ten times. This chain joins TRBV12-3 or TRBV12-4 and TRBJ1-2, with no clear D. V lost 3 bases and J 5 bases, leaving 7 bases between the germline ends. This CDR3 has 12 residues. CDR3 protein: CASSFKGYGYTF. In nucleotides, the CDR3 is TGTGCCAGCAGTTTTAAGGGTTATGGCTACACCTTC.

This clonotype came up many times. The chain recombines TRBV5-6 with TRBJ2-7; D might be TRBD1 or TRBD2, each matching 5 bases. In germline, CDR1 is SGHDT, CDR2 YYEEEE. V lost 0 bases to trimming and J lost 2 bases, with 15 bases between them. There are 16 residues in the CDR3. The CDR3 nucleotides are TGTGCCAGCAGCTTGGCGGTAGGGACCACCACCTACGAGCAGTACGTC. Amino acid sequence: CASSLAVGTTTYEQYV.

There are many counts of this clonotype. V gene TRBV28 combines with J gene TRBJ2-1; D is unresolved. V gave up 6 bases and J gave up 5 bases, with 17 bases separating them. CDR1 MDHEN and CDR2 SYDVKM come from the germline V gene. The CDR3 runs to 15 residues. The chain's CDR3 is CASSPDGRLHNEQFF. In nucleotides, the CDR3 is TGTGCCAGCAGCCCGGACGGTCGTCTCCACAATGAGCAGTTCTTC.

In its sample, this clonotype was seen many times. This rearrangement joins TRBV30 to TRBJ2-5; a possible D gene is TRBD2 (6 bases). V was cut by 0 bases and J by 5 bases, with 10 bases left in between. This CDR3 is 13 amino acids long. The germline CDR1 and CDR2 sequences are GTSNPN and SVGIG (reference sequence). For the CDR3, the DNA is TGTGCCTGGAGTGTATCCGGGAGCGAGACCCAGTACTTC. Protein: CAWSVSGSETQYF.

Ten or more counts support this clonotype. The rearrangement links TRBV6-5 to TRBJ2-3; 7 bases align to TRBD2. This CDR3 contains 16 residues. Germline-derived CDR1 and CDR2 are MNHEY and SVGAGI. Germline trimming cut 0 bases from V and 2 bases from J; bases unmatched to any gene: 5. CDR3 nucleotides: TGTGCCAGCAGTTACTCGACCAGCGGGGTCACAGATACGCAGTATTTT. Protein sequence: CASSYSTSGVTDTQYF.

This clonotype was found many times. J is TRBJ2-5 and V is TRBV7-8; 8 bases agree with TRBD2. V shed 6 bases and J 5 bases; nucleotides not matched to a gene: 11. The germline V gene encodes CDR1 SGHVS and CDR2 FQNEAQ. This CDR3 comprises 15 residues. The chain's CDR3 is CASRNFGGGPETQYF. For the CDR3, the DNA is TGTGCCAGCAGGAACTTCGGCGGGGGGCCGGAGACCCAGTACTTC.

This clonotype was seen many times. The gene calls are TRBV3-1 and TRBJ2-3; D remains unclear. Between the trimmed V and J ends, which lost 1 base and 5 bases, there was a span of 10 bases. This CDR3 is built from 14 residues. The germline gives CDR1 LGHDT, CDR2 YNNKEL (reference sequence). The CDR3 loop is CASSQGPQIDTQYF. The DNA of the CDR3 is TGTGCCAGCAGCCAAGGGCCGCAGATAGATACGCAGTATTTT.

This clonotype was detected ten times or more. The chain couples TRBV2 to TRBJ2-3, with a tentative D call TRBD1 (5 bases). CDR3 size: 16 residues. The germline CDR1 and CDR2 sequences are SNHLY and FYNNEI. The V end was cut by 7 bases, the J end by 0 bases, with 17 bases between. The CDR3: CASTPVRGYSTDTQYF. The CDR3 coding sequence is TGTGCCAGCACCCCAGTTAGGGGTTACAGCACAGATACGCAGTATTTT.

This clonotype was observed at least ten times. The CDR3 bases are TGTGCCAGCAGCCTAGACAGGGGTCGGAATGAAAAACTGTTTTTT. Protein product: CASSLDRGRNEKLFF. The genes are TRBV7-8 and TRBJ1-4; the match to TRBD1 covers 8 bases. This CDR3 region has 15 residues. CDR1 SGHVS and CDR2 FQNEAQ come from the germline V gene. The junction had 7 bases not matched to a gene; V was cut back by 5 bases and J by 5 bases.

This clonotype appeared many times. The rearrangement uses TRBV12-3 or TRBV12-4 and TRBJ2-1; 13 bases map to TRBD2. The V segment lost 3 bases and the J segment 9 bases; nucleotides outside the gene matches: 8. This CDR3 has 16 amino acids. The CDR3 nucleotides read TGTGCCAGCAGTTTTGGACTAGCGGGAGCGGACGGTGAGCAGTTCTTC. Residues: CASSFGLAGADGEQFF.

This clonotype was counted many times. The chain's CDR3 is CASSQDTADQETQYF. For the CDR3, the DNA is TGTGCCAGCAGCCAAGATACGGCTGACCAAGAGACCCAGTACTTC. The rearrangement links TRBV4-2 to TRBJ2-5; unclear D gene. The V and J ends lost 0 bases and 0 bases respectively, with 8 bases between them. Germline V CDR1 and CDR2: LGHNA, YNFKEQ. The CDR3 extends over 15 amino acids.

This clonotype was recorded many times. V and J are TRBV5-1 and TRBJ2-7, with 7 bases fitting TRBD1. V was clipped by 4 bases and J by 2 bases; unmatched bases: 3. The CDR3 length is 13 residues. Germline V gene lookup returns CDR1 SGHRS and CDR2 YFSETQ. The CDR3 region has the DNA TGCGCCAGCAGCGCAGGGGGACCCTACGAGCAGTACTTC. Protein: CASSAGGPYEQYF.

This clonotype was counted many times. J is TRBJ2-1 and V is TRBV20-1; TRBD2 agrees at 8 bases. Trimming cost V 3 bases and J 1 base; bases outside gene matches: 2. Germline-derived CDR1 and CDR2 are DFQATT and SNEGSKA (reference sequence). The CDR3 totals 14 residues. The CDR3 DNA reads TGCAGTGCTAGCGGGGGGGTGTCCTACAATGAGCAGTTCTTC. Translation gives CSASGGVSYNEQFF.

This clonotype was seen many times. A junction end diverges from the germline sequence, so it may reflect a read error. V gene TRBV7-7 combines with J gene TRBJ2-4, with D unresolved. CDR1 SSHAT and CDR2 FNYEAQ come from the germline V gene (reference sequence). The CDR3 runs to 16 residues. DNA for the CDR3: TGTGCTAGCAGCTTAGAGTGCCTAGGGCACAAAAACATTCAGTACTTC. Translation gives CASSLECLGHKNIQYF.

In this sample, this clonotype turned up many times. The J gene is TRBJ2-1, the V gene TRBV27; no definite D call. The CDR3 has 15 amino acids. The germline CDR1 and CDR2 sequences are MNHEY and SMNVEV (reference sequence). V lost 2 bases and J lost 3, with 11 bases in between. The CDR3 DNA follows: TGTGCCAGCAGTTTAGGACCCATCGGCTACAATGAGCAGTTCTTC. Amino acids: CASSLGPIGYNEQFF.